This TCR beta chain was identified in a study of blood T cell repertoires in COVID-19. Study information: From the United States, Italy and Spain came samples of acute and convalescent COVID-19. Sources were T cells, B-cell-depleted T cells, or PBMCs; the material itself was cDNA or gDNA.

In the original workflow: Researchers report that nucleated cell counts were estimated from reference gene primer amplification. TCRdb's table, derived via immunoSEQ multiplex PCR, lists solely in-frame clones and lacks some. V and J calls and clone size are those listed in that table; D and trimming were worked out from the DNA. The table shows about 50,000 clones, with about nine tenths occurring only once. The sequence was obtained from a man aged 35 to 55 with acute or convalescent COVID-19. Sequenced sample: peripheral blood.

The CDR3: CASSQGGGRAREQFF. CDR3 DNA: TGTGCCAGCAGCCAAGGGGGCGGGAGGGCCCGTGAGCAGTTCTTC. This sequence joins TRBV4-2 and TRBJ2-1; TRBD2 matches at 9 bases. The CDR3 has 15 residues. With V trimmed by 1 base and J by 9 bases, 7 bases remained unmatched. Looked up from germline, CDR1 is LGHNA and CDR2 is YNFKEQ.